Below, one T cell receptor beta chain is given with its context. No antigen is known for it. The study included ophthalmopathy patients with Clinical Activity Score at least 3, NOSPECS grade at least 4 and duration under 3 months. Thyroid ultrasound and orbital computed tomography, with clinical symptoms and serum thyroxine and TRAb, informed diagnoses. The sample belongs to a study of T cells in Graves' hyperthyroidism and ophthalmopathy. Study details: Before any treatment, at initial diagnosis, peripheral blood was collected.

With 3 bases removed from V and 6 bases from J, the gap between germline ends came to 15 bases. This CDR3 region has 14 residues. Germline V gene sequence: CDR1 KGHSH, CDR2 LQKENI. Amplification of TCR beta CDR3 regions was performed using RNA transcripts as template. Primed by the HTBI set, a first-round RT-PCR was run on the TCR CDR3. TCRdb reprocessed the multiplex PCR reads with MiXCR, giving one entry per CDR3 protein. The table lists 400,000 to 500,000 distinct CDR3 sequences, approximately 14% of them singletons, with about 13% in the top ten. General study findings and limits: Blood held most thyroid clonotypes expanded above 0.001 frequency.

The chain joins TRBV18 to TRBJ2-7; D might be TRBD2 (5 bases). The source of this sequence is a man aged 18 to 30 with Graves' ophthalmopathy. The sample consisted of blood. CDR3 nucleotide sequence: TGTGCCAGCTCACCGGGTTCGACTAATCCCGAGCAGTACTTC. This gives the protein CASSPGSTNPEQYF.